The 23 T cell receptor beta chains given below trace back to one sample, sequenced in a study of cytomegalovirus exposure and HLA in healthy donors. 13 Jbeta primers and 60 Vbeta primers were used for the PCR. The data were produced by immunoSEQ multiplex PCR, yet TCRdb's version contains in-frame clones alone and is incomplete. Altogether fewer than 200,000 clones are present, roughly 8.7% being singletons, with the ten largest covering 1% to 1.5%. Specimen: PBMCs. The receptors here all came from a woman aged 30 to 39 in good health and CMV-seropositive.

V and J are TRBV5-5 and TRBJ1-2; a weak D match, TRBD1 (5 bases). V lost 2 bases, J lost 6 bases, and 17 bases lay in between. The germline CDR1 and CDR2 sequences are SGHKS and YYEKEE (reference sequence). This CDR3 is 15 amino acids long. CDR3 nucleotide sequence: TGTGCCAGCAGCTTCTCCAGGGAACTAAAGAATGGCTACACCTTC. As protein: CASSFSRELKNGYTF.

Turning to this clone: One junction end disagrees with the germline gene, perhaps due to a read error. In the same sample, other DNA sequences code for this CDR3. V is TRBV9 and J is TRBJ1-1, with a tentative D call TRBD1 (6 bases). Germline values: CDR1 SGDLS, CDR2 YYNGEE. The CDR3 is made up of 16 amino acids. DNA of the CDR3: TGTGCCAGCAGCGTTAACCGGGACACCTTGAACACTAAAGCTTTCTTT. Translating gives CASSVNRDTLNTKAFF.

This clone was counted only a few times. V usage is TRBV10-3 and J usage is TRBJ2-2; 12 bases line up with TRBD2. Germline V CDR1 and CDR2: ENHRY, SYGVKD. Trimming at V came to 4 bases and at J to 6 bases, leaving 12 bases not matched to a gene. The CDR3 consists of 18 residues. This CDR3 is CAISAPMLTSGSAGELFF. CDR3 coding DNA: TGTGCCATCAGTGCCCCGATGCTGACTAGCGGGAGTGCCGGGGAGCTGTTTTTT.

This clone was counted once. The chain uses TRBV5-1 and TRBJ2-2; D gene ambiguous. The CDR3 contains 14 residues. Per the germline V gene, CDR1 is SGHRS and CDR2 is YFSETQ. The V gene lost 4 bases and the J gene lost 5 bases, with 12 bases spanning the gap. This chain's CDR3 is CASSQTLNTGELFF. The CDR3 nucleotides are TGCGCCAGCAGCCAGACTTTAAATACCGGGGAGCTGTTTTTT.

This clone showed up just a few times. This rearrangement joins TRBV21-1 to TRBJ2-5; TRBD1 is taken as the D call from the table, unchecked against the DNA. TRBV21-1 is a pseudogene segment. This CDR3 spans 16 amino acids. The CDR3 DNA follows: TGTGCCAGCAGCTCAAACAGGGCAGGGTGGCAAGAGACCCAGTACTTC. Translated, it gives CASSSNRAGWQETQYF.

This clone has just a few counts. This chain links TRBV2 with TRBJ1-4, with TRBD1 as a possible D gene (6 bases). CDR1 and CDR2 from the germline V gene are SNHLY and FYNNEI. The CDR3 extends over 16 amino acids. V gave up 4 bases and J gave up 4 bases, with 16 bases separating them. The CDR3 DNA is TGTGCCAGCAGTGTTGCGACAGGCGGTTATAATGAAAAACTGTTTTTT. Its protein is CASSVATGGYNEKLFF. The whole variable domain, remainder taken from reference TRBV2 and TRBJ1-4, is EPEVTQTPSHQVTQMGQEVILRCVPISNHLYFYWYRQILGQKVEFLVSFYNNEISEKSEIFDDQFSVERPDGSNFTLKIRSTKLEDSAMYFCASSVATGGYNEKLFFGSGTQLSVL.

The chain carries TRBV15 and TRBJ1-5, with D unclear. Trimming left V 5 bases short and J 9 bases short, with 17 bases between. The CDR3 loop spans 14 amino acids. Germline CDR1 reads LNHNV; CDR2 reads YYDKDF (reference sequence). The CDR3 DNA reads TGTGCCACCAGCCGGGAGGGATTTTTATGGCCCCAGCATTTT. Translating it yields CATSREGFLWPQHF.

This clone was seen more than once but under ten times. The chain employs TRBV9 and TRBJ1-3, with D unresolved. The V gene lost 0 bases and the J gene lost 0 bases, with 7 bases spanning the gap. Germline loops: CDR1 SGDLS, CDR2 YYNGEE. The length of the CDR3 is 15 residues. As DNA, the CDR3 is TGTGCCAGCAGCGTAGCGCCCAGCTCTGGAAACACCATATATTTT. It encodes CASSVAPSSGNTIYF. The variable domain in full, with the rest retrieved from reference TRBV9 and TRBJ1-3, is DSGVTQTPKHLITATGQRVTLRCSPRSGDLSVYWYQQSLDQGLQFLIQYYNGEERAKGNILERFSAQQFPDLHSELNLSSLELGDSALYFCASSVAPSSGNTIYFGEGSWLTVV.

The chain employs TRBV21-1 and TRBJ2-4; TRBD2, as called in the table, went unchecked against the DNA. TRBV21-1 is a documented pseudogene. This CDR3 comprises 16 residues. CDR3 in amino acids: CARNPGTSGRKNIQYF. The CDR3 DNA follows: TGTGCCAGGAACCCTGGCACTAGCGGGAGGAAAAACATTCAGTACTTC.

This chain links TRBV5-3 with TRBJ2-1; TRBD2 aligns across 8 bases. TRBV5-3 is an ORF; its function is uncertain. CDR3 length: 19 residues. J lost 3 bases, V lost 0 bases, and 14 bases had no gene match. The CDR3 nucleotides are TGTGCCAGAAGCTTGGGGGGACTTATCCAGCGGGAGATCTACAATGAGCAGTTCTTC. It yields the protein CARSLGGLIQREIYNEQFF.

This clone appeared a few times. The chain carries TRBV30 and TRBJ2-7, with D possibly matching TRBD2 (6 bases). Trimming removed 0 bases at V and 4 bases at J, with 7 bases between. The CDR3 length is 12 residues. Germline CDR1 GTSNPN, CDR2 SVGIG (reference sequence). CDR3 DNA sequence: TGTGCCTGGAGTGTTGGGACTTACGAGCAGTACTTC. Encoded protein: CAWSVGTYEQYF.

Many counts were recorded for this clone. The gene calls are TRBV7-2 and TRBJ2-7; 7 bases map to TRBD1. V lost 1 base to trimming and J lost 10 bases; unmatched junction nucleotides: 4. This CDR3 is 12 amino acids long. In germline, CDR1 is SGHTA, CDR2 FQGNSA. The CDR3 reads CASSLDRGKQYF. DNA of the CDR3: TGTGCCAGCAGCTTAGACAGGGGTAAACAGTACTTC.

This clone was observed a handful of times. The CDR3 reads CAWSVLAGDVNEQFF. CDR3 sequence (DNA): TGTGCCTGGAGTGTACTAGCGGGAGACGTCAATGAGCAGTTCTTC. J is TRBJ2-1 and V is TRBV30; 11 bases line up with TRBD2. CDR3 length equals 15 residues. V was pared by 0 bases and J by 6 bases, with 4 bases of the junction left unmatched. The germline V gene has CDR1 GTSNPN and CDR2 SVGIG (reference sequence).

CDR3 sequence: CASGLASGSKDTQYF. CDR3 bases: TGTGCTAGTGGTTTGGCGAGCGGGAGTAAGGATACGCAGTATTTT. The chain links TRBV12-5 to TRBJ2-3, with 8 bases fitting TRBD2. Germline V CDR1 and CDR2: LGHNT, FRNRAP. Trimming at V came to 1 base and at J to 6 bases, leaving 6 bases not matched to a gene. The CDR3 consists of 15 residues.

This clone was observed a few times. Here the CDR3 reads CASSLSRESYEQYF. For the CDR3, the DNA is TGTGCCAGCAGTTTATCTAGGGAGTCCTACGAGCAGTACTTC. This chain joins TRBV27 and TRBJ2-7, with D perhaps matching TRBD2 (5 bases). The germline V and J ends were trimmed by 0 bases and 1 base, with 7 bases remaining between them. This CDR3 comprises 14 residues. Germline V gene lookup returns CDR1 MNHEY and CDR2 SMNVEV (reference sequence).

This clone was found a few times. The V call is TRBV2, the J call TRBJ2-1; 7 positions agree with TRBD2. Trimming at V came to 3 bases and at J to 3 bases, leaving 11 bases not matched to a gene. Germline CDR1 reads SNHLY; CDR2 reads FYNNEI. The CDR3 loop spans 17 amino acids. In DNA, the CDR3 is TGTGCCAGCAGTGAGTACGGCGGGAGACCCTTCTACAATGAGCAGTTCTTC. This codes for CASSEYGGRPFYNEQFF.

V gene TRBV6-5 combines with J gene TRBJ1-1; D ambiguous. The V end was cut by 2 bases, the J end by 0 bases, with 7 bases between. From germline, CDR1 is MNHEY and CDR2 SVGAGI. The CDR3 totals 14 residues. The CDR3 spells CASSYDEVNTEAFF. The CDR3 region has the DNA TGTGCCAGCAGTTACGACGAGGTGAACACTGAAGCTTTCTTT.

A few counts support this clone. This chain links TRBV29-1 with TRBJ2-1, with D possibly matching TRBD2 (5 bases). The CDR3 covers 14 residues. The germline gives CDR1 SQVTM, CDR2 ANQGSEA. V lost 7 bases and J lost 7, with 20 bases in between. The CDR3 spells CSGYPHGVGNEQFF. In DNA, the CDR3 is TGCAGCGGTTACCCCCACGGGGTAGGGAATGAGCAGTTCTTC.

This sequence joins TRBV10-1 and TRBJ1-5, with a weak D call TRBD1 (6 bases). This CDR3 comprises 13 residues. Germline V CDR1 and CDR2: WNHNN, SYGVQD (reference sequence). V shed 10 bases and J shed 4 bases, with 14 bases lying between them. The CDR3 region is CATSTGANQPQHF. The CDR3 coding sequence is TGCGCCACCTCGACAGGCGCTAATCAGCCCCAGCATTTT.

This clone was seen a handful of times. CDR3 DNA sequence: TGTGCCAGCAGGACTGGGGGGGTATTCAACTATGGCTACACCTTC. It codes for CASRTGGVFNYGYTF. The rearrangement links TRBV6-1 to TRBJ1-2; D may be TRBD1 (5 bases). This CDR3 has 15 residues. V was pared by 6 bases and J by 2 bases, with 16 bases between. Germline CDR1 is MNHNS and CDR2 is SASEGT.

Only a few counts were recorded for this clone. The genes are TRBV18 and TRBJ2-3; 7 nucleotides align to TRBD2. V shed 1 base and J 2 bases; nucleotides not matched to a gene: 3. This CDR3 contains 15 residues. Germline V CDR1 and CDR2: KGHSH, LQKENI. CDR3 sequence (DNA): TGTGCCAGCTCACCACTGGCGGGAGTCACAGATACGCAGTATTTT. Amino acid sequence: CASSPLAGVTDTQYF.

This clone was picked up a small number of times. The chain has TRBV2 and TRBJ2-4; TRBD1 aligns across 7 bases. Germline CDR1 is SNHLY and CDR2 is FYNNEI. The CDR3 contains 21 residues. V lost 3 bases and J lost 0; bases outside the gene matches: 20. CDR3 sequence (DNA): TGTGCCAGCAGTGACCCATCGAAGAGGACAGGACTTCCTCTAGCCAAAAACATTCAGTACTTC. It translates to CASSDPSKRTGLPLAKNIQYF.

Comments on this clone: Other DNA sequences in the sample encode the same CDR3. For the CDR3, the DNA is TGTGCCTGGGGTGGACAGTCCAATCAGCCCCAGCATTTT. Encoded protein: CAWGGQSNQPQHF. This sequence joins TRBV30 and TRBJ1-5, with TRBD1 as a possible D gene (6 bases). CDR1 GTSNPN and CDR2 SVGIG come from the germline V gene (reference sequence). CDR3 size: 13 residues. V was shortened by 5 bases and J by 3 bases, with 11 bases between the two germline ends.